The T cell receptor beta chain under discussion was sequenced for a study of blood T cell repertoires in COVID-19. Study-level background: Acute and convalescent COVID-19 specimens originated in the United States, Italy and Spain.

The length of the CDR3 is 19 residues. Germline V CDR1 and CDR2: MDHEN, SYDVKM. Germline trimming cut 3 bases from V and 3 bases from J; bases unmatched to any gene: 17. In the original processing: Researchers report that nucleated cell counts were estimated from reference gene primer amplification. TCRdb's copy holds only in-frame clones and misses some; the assay was immunoSEQ multiplex PCR. The V and J calls and clone size were taken over from that table, and D and trimming were inferred from the DNA. The sample includes tens of thousands of clones, about 90% of them seen just once. The receptor was isolated from a man in his 60s with active COVID-19. The rearrangement joins TRBV28 to TRBJ2-3; 8 nucleotides line up with TRBD1. Sample: peripheral blood. This CDR3 is CASSFPRGPGRGPTDTQYF. For the CDR3, the DNA is TGTGCCAGCAGTTTCCCGCGAGGCCCGGGCAGGGGGCCGACAGATACGCAGTATTTT.